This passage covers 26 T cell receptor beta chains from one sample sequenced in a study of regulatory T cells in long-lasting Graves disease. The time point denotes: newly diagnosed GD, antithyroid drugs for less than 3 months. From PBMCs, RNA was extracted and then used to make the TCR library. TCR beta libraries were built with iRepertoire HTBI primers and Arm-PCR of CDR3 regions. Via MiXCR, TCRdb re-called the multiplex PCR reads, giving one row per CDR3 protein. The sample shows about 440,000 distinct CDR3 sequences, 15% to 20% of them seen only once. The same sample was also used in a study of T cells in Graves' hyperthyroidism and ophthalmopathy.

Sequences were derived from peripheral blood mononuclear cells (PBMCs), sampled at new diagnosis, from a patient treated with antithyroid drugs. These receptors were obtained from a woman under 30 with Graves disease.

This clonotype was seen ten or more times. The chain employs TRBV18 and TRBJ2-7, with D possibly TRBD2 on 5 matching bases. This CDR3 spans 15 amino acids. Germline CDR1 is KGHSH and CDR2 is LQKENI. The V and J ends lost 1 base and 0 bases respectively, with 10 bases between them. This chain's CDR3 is CASSPLVGGSYEQYF. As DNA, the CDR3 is TGTGCCAGCTCACCACTAGTCGGAGGCTCCTACGAGCAGTACTTC.

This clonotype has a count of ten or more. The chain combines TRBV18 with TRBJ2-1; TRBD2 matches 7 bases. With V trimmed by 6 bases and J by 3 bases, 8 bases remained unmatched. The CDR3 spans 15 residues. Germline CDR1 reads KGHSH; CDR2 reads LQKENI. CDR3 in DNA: TGTGCCAGCTCTCCTCTAGCGGAAGTCTACAATGAGCAGTTCTTC. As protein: CASSPLAEVYNEQFF.

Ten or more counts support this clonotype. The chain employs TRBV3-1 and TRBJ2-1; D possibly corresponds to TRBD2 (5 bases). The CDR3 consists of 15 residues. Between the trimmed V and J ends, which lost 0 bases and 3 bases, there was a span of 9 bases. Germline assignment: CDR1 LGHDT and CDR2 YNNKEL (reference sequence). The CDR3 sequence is CASSQEWRYYNEQFF. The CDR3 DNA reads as TGTGCCAGCAGCCAAGAGTGGAGGTACTACAATGAGCAGTTCTTC.

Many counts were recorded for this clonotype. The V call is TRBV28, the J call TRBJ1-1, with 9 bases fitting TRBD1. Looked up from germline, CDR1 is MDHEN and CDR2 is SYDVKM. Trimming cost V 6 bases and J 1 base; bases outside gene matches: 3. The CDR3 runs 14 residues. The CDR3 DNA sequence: TGTGCCAGCAGGGGGGACAGGGCGAACACTGAAGCTTTCTTT. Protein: CASRGDRANTEAFF.

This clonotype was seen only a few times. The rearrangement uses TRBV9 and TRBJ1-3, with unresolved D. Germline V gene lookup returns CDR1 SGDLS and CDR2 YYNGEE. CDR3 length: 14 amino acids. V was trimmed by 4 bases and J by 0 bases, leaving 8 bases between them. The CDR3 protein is CASSSGSSGNTIYF. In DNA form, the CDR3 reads TGTGCCAGCAGCTCGGGGAGCTCTGGAAACACCATATATTTT.

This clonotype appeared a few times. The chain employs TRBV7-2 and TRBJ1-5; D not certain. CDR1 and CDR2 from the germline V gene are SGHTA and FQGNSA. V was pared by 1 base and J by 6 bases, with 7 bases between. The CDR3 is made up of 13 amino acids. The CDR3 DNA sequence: TGTGCCAGCAGCTTAGAGGTTTTTCAGCCCCAGCATTTT. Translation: CASSLEVFQPQHF.

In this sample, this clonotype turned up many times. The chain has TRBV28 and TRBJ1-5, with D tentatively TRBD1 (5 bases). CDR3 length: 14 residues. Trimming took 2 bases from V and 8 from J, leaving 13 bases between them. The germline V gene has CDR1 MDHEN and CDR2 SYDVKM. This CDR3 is CASSLGILGEPQHF. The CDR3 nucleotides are TGTGCCAGCAGTTTAGGCATTCTAGGGGAGCCCCAGCATTTT.

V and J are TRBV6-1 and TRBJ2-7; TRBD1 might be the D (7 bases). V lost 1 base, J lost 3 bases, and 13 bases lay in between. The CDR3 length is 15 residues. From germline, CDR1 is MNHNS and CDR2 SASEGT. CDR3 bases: TGTGCCAGCAGTGAAGTCGCAGGGGGGTTCTACGAGCAGTACTTC. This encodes CASSEVAGGFYEQYF.

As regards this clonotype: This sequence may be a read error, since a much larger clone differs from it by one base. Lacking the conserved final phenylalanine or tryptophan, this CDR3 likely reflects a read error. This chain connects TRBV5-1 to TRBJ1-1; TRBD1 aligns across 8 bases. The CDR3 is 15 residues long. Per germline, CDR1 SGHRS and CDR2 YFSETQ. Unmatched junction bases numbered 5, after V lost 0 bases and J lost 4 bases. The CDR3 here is CASSLEQGVGTEAFL. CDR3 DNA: TGCGCCAGCAGCTTGGAACAGGGGGTAGGCACTGAAGCTTTCCTT.

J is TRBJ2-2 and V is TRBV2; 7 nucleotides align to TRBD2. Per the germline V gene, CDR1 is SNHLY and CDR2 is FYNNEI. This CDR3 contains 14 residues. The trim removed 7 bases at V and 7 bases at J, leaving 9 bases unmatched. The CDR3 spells CASKAGVVSGELFF. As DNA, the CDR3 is TGTGCCAGCAAGGCGGGGGTGGTTAGCGGGGAGCTGTTTTTT.

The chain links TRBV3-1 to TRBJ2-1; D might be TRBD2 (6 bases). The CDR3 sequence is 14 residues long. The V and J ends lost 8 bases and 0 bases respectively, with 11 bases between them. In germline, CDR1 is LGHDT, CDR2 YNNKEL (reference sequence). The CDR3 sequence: CASGGGNSYNEQFF. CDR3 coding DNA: TGTGCCAGCGGTGGCGGGAACTCCTACAATGAGCAGTTCTTC.

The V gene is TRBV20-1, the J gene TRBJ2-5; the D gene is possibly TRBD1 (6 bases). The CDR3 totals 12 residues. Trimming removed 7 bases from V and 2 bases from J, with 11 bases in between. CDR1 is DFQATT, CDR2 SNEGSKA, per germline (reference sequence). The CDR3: CSGETGQETQYF. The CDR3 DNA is TGCAGTGGGGAGACAGGACAAGAGACCCAGTACTTC.

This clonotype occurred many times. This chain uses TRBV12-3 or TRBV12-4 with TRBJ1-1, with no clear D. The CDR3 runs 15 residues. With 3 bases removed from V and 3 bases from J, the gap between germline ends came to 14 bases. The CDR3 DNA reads TGTGCCAGCAGTTTTGGAGACACGATTTACACTGAAGCTTTCTTT. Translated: CASSFGDTIYTEAFF.

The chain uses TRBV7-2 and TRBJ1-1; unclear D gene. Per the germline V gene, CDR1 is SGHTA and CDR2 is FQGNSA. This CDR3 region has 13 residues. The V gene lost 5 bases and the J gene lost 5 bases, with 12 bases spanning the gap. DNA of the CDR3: TGTGCCAGCAGCGTCCTAGAATGGACTGAAGCTTTCTTT. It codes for CASSVLEWTEAFF. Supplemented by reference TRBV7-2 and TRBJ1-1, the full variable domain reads GAGVSQSPSNKVTEKGKDVELRCDPISGHTALYWYRQSLGQGLEFLIYFQGNSAPDKSGLPSDRFSAERTGGSVSTLTIQRTQQEDSAVYLCASSVLEWTEAFFGQGTRLTVV.

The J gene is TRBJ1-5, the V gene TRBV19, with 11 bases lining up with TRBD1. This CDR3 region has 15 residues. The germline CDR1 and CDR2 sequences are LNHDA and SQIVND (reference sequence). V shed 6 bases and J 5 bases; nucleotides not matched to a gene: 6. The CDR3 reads CASSPDRGPYQPQHF. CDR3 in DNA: TGTGCCAGTAGCCCGGACAGGGGGCCCTATCAGCCCCAGCATTTT.

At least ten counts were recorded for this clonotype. Written as DNA, the CDR3 is TGTGCCAGCTCACCCGAGGACAGAGTCTACAATGAGCAGTTCTTC. It encodes CASSPEDRVYNEQFF. The chain couples TRBV18 to TRBJ2-1; perhaps TRBD1 as D (6 bases). The germline V and J ends were trimmed by 3 bases and 3 bases, with 12 bases remaining between them. Germline CDR1 KGHSH, CDR2 LQKENI. The CDR3 is made up of 15 amino acids.

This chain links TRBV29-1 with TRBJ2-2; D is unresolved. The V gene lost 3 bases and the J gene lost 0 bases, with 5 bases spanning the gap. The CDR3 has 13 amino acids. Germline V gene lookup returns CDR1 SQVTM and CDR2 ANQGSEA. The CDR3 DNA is TGCAGCGTTGAGAGTCCGAACACCGGGGAGCTGTTTTTT. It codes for CSVESPNTGELFF.

The CDR3 region is CASSQVPGQGEAFF. The DNA for the CDR3 is TGTGCCAGCAGCCAAGTCCCGGGACAGGGAGAAGCTTTCTTT. The chain has TRBV14 and TRBJ1-1; the match to TRBD1 covers 9 bases. The ends lost 1 base at V and 8 bases at J; junction bases unmatched: 5. Germline lookup yields CDR1 SGHDN and CDR2 FVKESK. The CDR3 is made up of 14 amino acids.

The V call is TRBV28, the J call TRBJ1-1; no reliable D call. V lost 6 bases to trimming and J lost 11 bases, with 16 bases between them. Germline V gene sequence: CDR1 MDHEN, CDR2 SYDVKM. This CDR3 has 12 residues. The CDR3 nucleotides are TGTGCCAGCAGCATTGACCCAATTCGGGCTTTCTTT. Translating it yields CASSIDPIRAFF.

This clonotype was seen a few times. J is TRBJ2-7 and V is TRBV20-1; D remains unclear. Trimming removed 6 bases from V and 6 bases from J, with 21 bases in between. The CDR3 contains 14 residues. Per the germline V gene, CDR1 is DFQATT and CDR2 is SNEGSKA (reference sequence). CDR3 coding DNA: TGCAGTGCCCTCCAGGAGCCAATATTGTCCGAGCAGTACTTC. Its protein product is CSALQEPILSEQYF.

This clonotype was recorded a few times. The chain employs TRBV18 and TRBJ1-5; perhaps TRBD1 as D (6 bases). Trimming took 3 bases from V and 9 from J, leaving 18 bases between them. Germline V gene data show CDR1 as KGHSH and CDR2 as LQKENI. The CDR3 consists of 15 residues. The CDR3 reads CASSPSGAGVRPQHF. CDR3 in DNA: TGTGCCAGCTCACCGTCAGGGGCTGGGGTTAGGCCCCAGCATTTT.

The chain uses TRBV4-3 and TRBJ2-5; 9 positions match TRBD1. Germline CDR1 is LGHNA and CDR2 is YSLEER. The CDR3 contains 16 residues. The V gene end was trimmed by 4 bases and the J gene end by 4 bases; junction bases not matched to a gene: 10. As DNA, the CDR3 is TGCGCCAGCAGCCGTGCGATTGGGACAGGGTTAGAGACCCAGTACTTC. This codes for CASSRAIGTGLETQYF.

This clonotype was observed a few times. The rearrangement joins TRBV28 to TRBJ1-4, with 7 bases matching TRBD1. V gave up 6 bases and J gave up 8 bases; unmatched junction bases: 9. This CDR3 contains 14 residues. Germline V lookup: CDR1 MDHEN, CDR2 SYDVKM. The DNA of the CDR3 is TGTGCCAGCAGACCCGACAGGGAGCGGGAAAAACTGTTTTTT. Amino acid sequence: CASRPDREREKLFF.

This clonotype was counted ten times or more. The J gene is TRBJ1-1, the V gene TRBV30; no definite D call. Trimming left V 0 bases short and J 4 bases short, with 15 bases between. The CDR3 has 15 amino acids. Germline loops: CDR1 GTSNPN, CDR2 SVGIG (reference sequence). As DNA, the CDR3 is TGTGCCTGGAGTGTACTCCTAGGGAGACGCACTGAAGCTTTCTTT. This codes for CAWSVLLGRRTEAFF.

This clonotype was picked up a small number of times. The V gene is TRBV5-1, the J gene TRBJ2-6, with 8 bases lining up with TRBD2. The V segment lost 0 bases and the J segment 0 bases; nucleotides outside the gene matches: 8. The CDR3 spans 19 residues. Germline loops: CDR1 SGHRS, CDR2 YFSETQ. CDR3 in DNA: TGCGCCAGCAGCTTGGATGGGCTAGCGGGTTCCTCTGGGGCCAACGTCCTGACTTTC. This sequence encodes CASSLDGLAGSSGANVLTF.

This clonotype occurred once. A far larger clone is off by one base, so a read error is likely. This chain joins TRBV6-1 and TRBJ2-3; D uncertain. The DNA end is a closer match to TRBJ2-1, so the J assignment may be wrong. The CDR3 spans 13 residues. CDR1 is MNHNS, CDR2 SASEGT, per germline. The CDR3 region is CASSEGSRYEQFF. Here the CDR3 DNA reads TGTGCCAGCAGTGAAGGCTCCCGATACGAGCAGTTCTTC.